Listed below are T cell receptor beta chains from one sample, sequenced in a study of OX40 agonist ivuxolimab in advanced cancers. This table comes from immunoSEQ multiplex PCR, and its TCRdb copy is limited to in-frame clones, with some not included. Of some 82,000 clones listed, roughly nine tenths are singletons. The sample here was CD4+ or CD8+ T cells sorted from blood, taken in a trial of the OX40 agonist ivuxolimab. All receptors come from an adult with an advanced solid tumor such as melanoma, head and neck, liver or kidney cancer. Both conserved end residues are part of each CDR3. A D gene is named only where the DNA matches it firmly. Expanded clones get a size class; other rows say once, few or many, or leave the size out.

V: TRBV2
size: .
D: .
J: TRBJ2-5
DNA: TGTGCCAGCAATGGGGTTCCGAGGGAGACCCAGTACTTC
CDR3: CASNGVPRETQYF

V: TRBV5-6
size: .
D: .
J: TRBJ2-2
DNA: TGTGCCAGCAGCTTCCAGGGGCGCGGGGAGCTGTTTTTT
CDR3: CASSFQGRGELFF

V: TRBV14
size: .
D: .
J: TRBJ2-1
DNA: TGTGCCAGCAGGGGGTTCTACAATGAGCAGTTCTTC
CDR3: CASRGFYNEQFF

V: TRBV5-4
size: .
D: .
J: TRBJ1-2
DNA: TGTGCCAGCAGCTTTGGCTCACAACCCTATGGCTACACCTTC
CDR3: CASSFGSQPYGYTF

V: TRBV7-9
size: .
D: TRBD2
J: TRBJ2-2
DNA: TGTGCCAGCAGCCAGGGACTAGCGGGAGGGCGGAGCACCGGGGAGCTGTTTTTT
CDR3: CASSQGLAGGRSTGELFF

V: TRBV28
size: .
D: .
J: TRBJ1-5
DNA: TGTGCCAGCTCTCCGGGTGGAGGTCGGCCCCAGCATTTT
CDR3: CASSPGGGRPQHF

V: TRBV2
size: .
D: TRBD2
J: TRBJ2-7
DNA: TGTGCCAGCAGTAGACTAGCGGAAAAGGGCGAGCAGTACTTC
CDR3: CASSRLAEKGEQYF

V: TRBV11-2
size: .
D: .
J: TRBJ2-2
DNA: TGTGCCAGCAGGAAAGGGAACACCGGGGAGCTGTTTTTT
CDR3: CASRKGNTGELFF

V: TRBV6-1
size: few
D: TRBD1
J: TRBJ1-2
DNA: TGTGCCAGCAGTGACATTCTCCGGGACAGGGGTAATGGCTACACCTTC
CDR3: CASSDILRDRGNGYTF

V: TRBV5-1
size: .
D: TRBD2
J: TRBJ2-1
DNA: TGCGCCAGCAGCTCGCACGGGAGGTCTACCTACAATGAGCAGTTCTTC
CDR3: CASSSHGRSTYNEQFF

V: TRBV5-1
size: .
D: .
J: TRBJ1-1
DNA: TGCGCCAGCAGCTTGGGACGGTCAGGGAACACTGAAGCTTTCTTT
CDR3: CASSLGRSGNTEAFF

V: TRBV7-7
size: .
D: .
J: TRBJ1-4
DNA: TGTGCTAGCAGCCGAGGACCAAATGAAAAACTGTTTTTT
CDR3: CASSRGPNEKLFF

V: TRBV18
size: .
D: .
J: TRBJ2-7
DNA: TGTGCCAGCTCACCACAGGCCACCTACGAGCAGTACTTC
CDR3: CASSPQATYEQYF

V: TRBV30
size: .
D: .
J: TRBJ2-5
DNA: TGTGCCTGGAGTGTACTCCAGGGGGAGACCCAGTACTTC
CDR3: CAWSVLQGETQYF

V: TRBV10-3
size: .
D: .
J: TRBJ1-1
DNA: TGTGCCATCAGTGAGTCGGGGGTAGGGCGGTTGAACACTGAAGCTTTCTTT
CDR3: CAISESGVGRLNTEAFF

V: TRBV6-1
size: .
D: .
J: TRBJ2-1
DNA: TGTGCCAGCAGTGACAACCGGGGGACCGGCTTAAGCAATGAGCAGTTCTTC
CDR3: CASSDNRGTGLSNEQFF

V: TRBV10-3
size: .
D: .
J: TRBJ1-1
DNA: TGTGCCATCAGTGAGTCGTCGGTAGGGACTGAAGCTTTCTTT
CDR3: CAISESSVGTEAFF

V: TRBV27
size: .
D: .
J: TRBJ2-1
DNA: TGTGCCAGCAGTTTAAGCGGGTCAAATGAGCAGTTCTTC
CDR3: CASSLSGSNEQFF

V: TRBV10-1
size: .
D: TRBD2
J: TRBJ2-5
DNA: TGCGCCAGCAGGGGATCTAGCGGGAGTGGAGAGACCCAGTACTTC
CDR3: CASRGSSGSGETQYF

V: TRBV27
size: .
D: TRBD2
J: TRBJ2-7
DNA: TGTGCCAGCAGTTTATCTGTGACTAGCGTTTCCTACGAGCAGTACTTC
CDR3: CASSLSVTSVSYEQYF

V: TRBV15
size: .
D: TRBD1
J: TRBJ2-7
DNA: TGTGCCACCAGCAGGGACAGGGGGCCCTACGAGCAGTACTTC
CDR3: CATSRDRGPYEQYF

V: TRBV19
size: .
D: .
J: TRBJ1-5
DNA: TGTGCCAGTAGTAGCCAGCGCGGTCAGCCCCAGCATTTT
CDR3: CASSSQRGQPQHF

V: TRBV5-1
size: .
D: .
J: TRBJ2-6
DNA: TGCGCCAGCAGCACCGCCCCAGGGTCTGGGGCCAACGTCCTGACTTTC
CDR3: CASSTAPGSGANVLTF

V: TRBV5-8
size: .
D: TRBD1
J: TRBJ2-7
DNA: TGTGCCAGCAGCCTACTCGGGACAGGGGCGCAACGATCCCACTTC
CDR3: CASSLLGTGAQRSHF

V: TRBV6-4
size: .
D: TRBD1
J: TRBJ1-4
DNA: TGTGCCAGCAGCCAGACAGGGGAAAGCGATGAAAAACTGTTTTTT
CDR3: CASSQTGESDEKLFF